This TCR beta chain was sequenced during a study of blood T cell repertoires in COVID-19. Data came from immunoSEQ multiplex PCR; TCRdb stores just in-frame clones and leaves some out. The sample has around 75,000 clones, around 80% seen once; the top ten hold 9.5% to 15%. CDR1 SEHNR and CDR2 FQNEAQ come from the germline V gene (reference sequence). V shed 1 base and J shed 5 bases, with 8 bases lying between them. The CDR3 covers 14 residues. The chain couples TRBV7-9 to TRBJ2-2; D not certain. Sequenced sample: peripheral blood. The sequence came from a man aged 50-59 years with COVID-19, enrolled during active disease. CDR3 DNA: TGTGCCAGCAGCTTAGGTCCGGGTACCGGGGAGCTGTTTTTT. Its protein product is CASSLGPGTGELFF.